The sequence of this T cell receptor (beta chain) was determined in a study of blood T cell repertoires in COVID-19. As for the study in general: Samples came from the United States, Italy and Spain, spanning acute and convalescent COVID-19. Sample material is recorded as cDNA or gDNA derived from T cells, B-cell-depleted T cells, or PBMCs.

Looked up from germline, CDR1 is SGHAT and CDR2 is FQNNGV. Trimming cost V 0 bases and J 5 bases, with 25 bases left between them. This CDR3 region has 20 residues. Per the original methods: Reference gene primer amplification in the assay estimated nucleated cell counts. Only in-frame clones appear in the TCRdb table, and some are missing; sequencing was by immunoSEQ multiplex PCR. Clone size and the V and J calls come from that table; the DNA yielded D and trimming. The data hold roughly 63,000 clones, with 70% to 90% observed a single time. The chain joins TRBV11-2 to TRBJ2-2; possibly TRBD1 or TRBD2 for D (9 bases each). This TCR was recovered from a man aged 55-75 years with acute or convalescent COVID-19. Sample: peripheral blood. This CDR3 is CASSLEGQGRLAGWTGELFF. The CDR3 coding sequence is TGTGCCAGCAGCTTAGAGGGACAGGGTAGGCTAGCGGGATGGACCGGGGAGCTGTTTTTT.